This T cell receptor (beta chain) was recorded in a study of T cell responses to AZD1222 COVID-19 vaccine. Study at large: Combined were second doses at about 4 or about 12 weeks.

The germline V and J ends were trimmed by 6 bases and 1 base, with 13 bases remaining between them. The length of the CDR3 is 15 residues. Germline V lookup: CDR1 MNHEY, CDR2 SVGEGT. The assay was immunoSEQ multiplex PCR, and TCRdb's table has in-frame clones only and misses some. Of 90,000 to 120,000 clones in the sample, more than 80% were seen once. This rearrangement joins TRBV6-2 or TRBV6-3 to TRBJ2-1, with D unclear. The source material was peripheral blood, sampled on day 0 of AZD1222 vaccination. This clonotype was obtained from an adult in good health. Here the CDR3 reads CASSLYDGSYNEQFF. The DNA of the CDR3 is TGTGCCAGCAGCCTTTACGATGGATCCTACAATGAGCAGTTCTTC.